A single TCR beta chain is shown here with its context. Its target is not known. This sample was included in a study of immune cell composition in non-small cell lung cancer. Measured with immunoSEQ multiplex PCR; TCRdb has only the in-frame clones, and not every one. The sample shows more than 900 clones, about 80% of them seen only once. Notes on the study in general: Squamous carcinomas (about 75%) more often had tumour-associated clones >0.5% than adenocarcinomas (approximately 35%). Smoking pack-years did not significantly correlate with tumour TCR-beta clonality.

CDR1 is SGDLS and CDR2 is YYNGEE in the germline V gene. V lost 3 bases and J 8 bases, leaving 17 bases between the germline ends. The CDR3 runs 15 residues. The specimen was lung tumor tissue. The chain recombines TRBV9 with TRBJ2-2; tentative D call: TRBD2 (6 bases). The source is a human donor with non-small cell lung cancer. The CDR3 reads CASSGLEARRGELFF. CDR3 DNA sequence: TGTGCCAGCAGCGGACTAGAGGCTAGAAGGGGGGAGCTGTTTTTT.